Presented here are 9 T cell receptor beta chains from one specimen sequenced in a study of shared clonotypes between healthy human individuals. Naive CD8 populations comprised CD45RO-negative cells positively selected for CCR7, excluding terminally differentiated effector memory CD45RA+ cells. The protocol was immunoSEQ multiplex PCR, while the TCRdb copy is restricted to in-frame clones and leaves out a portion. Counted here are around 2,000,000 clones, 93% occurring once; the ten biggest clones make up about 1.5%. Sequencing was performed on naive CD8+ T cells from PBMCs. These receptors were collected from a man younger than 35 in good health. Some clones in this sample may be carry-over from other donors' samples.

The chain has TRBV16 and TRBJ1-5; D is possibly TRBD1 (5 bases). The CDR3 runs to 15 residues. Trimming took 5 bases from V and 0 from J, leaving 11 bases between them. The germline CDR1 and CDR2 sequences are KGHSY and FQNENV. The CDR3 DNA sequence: TGTGCCAGCAGCTGGGGCGGGTATAGCAATCAGCCCCAGCATTTT. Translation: CASSWGGYSNQPQHF. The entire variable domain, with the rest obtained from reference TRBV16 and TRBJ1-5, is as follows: GEEVAQTPKHLVRGEGQKAKLYCAPIKGHSYVFWYQQVLKNEFKFLISFQNENVFDETGMPKERFSAKCLPNSPCSLEIQATKLEDSAVYFCASSWGGYSNQPQHFGDGTRLSIL.

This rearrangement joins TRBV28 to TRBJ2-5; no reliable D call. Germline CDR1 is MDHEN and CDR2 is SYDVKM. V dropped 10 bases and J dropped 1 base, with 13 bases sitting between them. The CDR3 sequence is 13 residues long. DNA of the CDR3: TGTGCCAACTCTCGGGCGGCCCAAGAGACCCAGTACTTC. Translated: CANSRAAQETQYF.

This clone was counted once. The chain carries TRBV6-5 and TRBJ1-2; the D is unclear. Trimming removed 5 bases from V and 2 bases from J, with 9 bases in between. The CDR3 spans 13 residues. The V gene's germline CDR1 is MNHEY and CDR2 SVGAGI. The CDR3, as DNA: TGTGCCAGCAGTGCCCTGATGAACTATGGCTACACCTTC. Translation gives CASSALMNYGYTF.

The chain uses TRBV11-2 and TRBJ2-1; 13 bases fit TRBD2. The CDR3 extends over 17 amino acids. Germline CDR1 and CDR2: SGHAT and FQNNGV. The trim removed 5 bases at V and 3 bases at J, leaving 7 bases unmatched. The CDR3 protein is CASSGRTSGGFYNEQFF. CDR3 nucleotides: TGTGCCAGCAGCGGCCGGACTAGCGGGGGCTTCTACAATGAGCAGTTCTTC.

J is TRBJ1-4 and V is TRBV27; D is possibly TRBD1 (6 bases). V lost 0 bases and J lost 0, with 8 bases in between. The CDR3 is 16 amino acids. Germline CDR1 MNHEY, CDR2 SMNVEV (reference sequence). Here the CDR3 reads CASSLSRGTTNEKLFF. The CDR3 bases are TGTGCCAGCAGTTTATCGAGGGGGACAACTAATGAAAAACTGTTTTTT.

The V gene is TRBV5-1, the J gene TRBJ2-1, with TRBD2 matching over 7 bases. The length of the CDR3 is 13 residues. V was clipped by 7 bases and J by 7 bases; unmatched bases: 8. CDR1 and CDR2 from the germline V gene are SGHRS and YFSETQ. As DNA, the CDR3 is TGCGCCAGCCGTAGGACTAGTGAGAATGAGCAGTTCTTC. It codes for CASRRTSENEQFF.

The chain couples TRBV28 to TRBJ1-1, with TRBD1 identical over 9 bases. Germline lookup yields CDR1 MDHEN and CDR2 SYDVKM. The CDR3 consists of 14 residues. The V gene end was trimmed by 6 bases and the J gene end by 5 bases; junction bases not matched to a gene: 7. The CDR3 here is CASSRTGEGTEAFF. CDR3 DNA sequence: TGTGCCAGCAGCAGGACAGGGGAGGGGACTGAAGCTTTCTTT.

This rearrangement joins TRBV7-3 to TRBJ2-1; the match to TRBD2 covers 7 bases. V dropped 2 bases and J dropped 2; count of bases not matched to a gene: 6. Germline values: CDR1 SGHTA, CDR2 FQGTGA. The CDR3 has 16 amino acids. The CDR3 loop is CASSLGGSGTYNEQFF. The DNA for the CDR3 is TGTGCCAGCAGCTTAGGCGGGAGCGGGACCTACAATGAGCAGTTCTTC.

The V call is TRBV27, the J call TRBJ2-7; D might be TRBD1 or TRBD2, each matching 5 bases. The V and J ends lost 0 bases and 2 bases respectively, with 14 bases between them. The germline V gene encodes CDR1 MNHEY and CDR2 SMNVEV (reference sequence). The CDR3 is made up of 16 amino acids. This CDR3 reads CASSLSIGTAAYEQYF. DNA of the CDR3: TGTGCCAGCAGTTTATCGATTGGGACGGCGGCCTACGAGCAGTACTTC.